The TCR beta chain described here comes from a study of T cells in Graves' hyperthyroidism and ophthalmopathy. This clonotype was picked up many times. Researchers took RNA transcripts and amplified the TCR beta CDR3 regions from them. TCR CDR3 underwent first-round RT-PCR with the HTBI primer set. TCRdb re-called the multiplex PCR reads with MiXCR, one entry per CDR3 protein. The repertoire has around 250,000 distinct CDR3 sequences, roughly 15% of them found once; the top ten carry roughly 15%. Germline CDR1 is MNHEY and CDR2 is SMNVEV (reference sequence). V was cut by 5 bases and J by 5 bases, with 6 bases left in between. There are 11 residues in the CDR3.

The specimen sequenced was blood. The rearrangement joins TRBV27 to TRBJ2-5; D gene uncertain. This TCR derives from a woman aged 40 to 50 with Graves' hyperthyroidism that later progressed to Graves' ophthalmopathy. CDR3 DNA: TGTGCCAGCAGTCCCTTCGAGACCCAGTACTTC. Protein sequence: CASSPFETQYF.